Below are 26 T cell receptor beta chains sequenced from a single sample in a study of control samples from healthy donors and cancer patients. This table comes from immunoSEQ multiplex PCR, and its TCRdb copy is limited to in-frame clones, with some not included. The table lists 12,000 to 15,000 clones, about 72% of them singletons. Sequenced: formalin-fixed, paraffin-embedded tissue. The origin of the receptors is a female donor with lung cancer.

The chain couples TRBV6-5 to TRBJ1-1; the D gene is possibly TRBD1 (5 bases). Germline lookup yields CDR1 MNHEY and CDR2 SVGAGI. The V gene lost 8 bases and the J gene lost 1 base, with 11 bases spanning the gap. The CDR3 contains 13 residues. The DNA for the CDR3 is TGTGCCAGCCGTTGGGGGGGGAACACTGAAGCTTTCTTT. It codes for CASRWGGNTEAFF.

This chain uses TRBV4-2 with TRBJ2-7; D unclear. The V end was cut by 1 base, the J end by 2 bases, with 6 bases between. The CDR3 is 13 residues long. Germline CDR1 reads LGHNA; CDR2 reads YNFKEQ. CDR3 sequence reads: CASSQGGAYEQYF. The DNA for the CDR3 is TGTGCCAGCAGCCAAGGAGGTGCCTACGAGCAGTACTTC.

The chain couples TRBV21-1 to TRBJ2-7; no check of the table's D call, TRBD2, against the DNA was made. TRBV21-1 is described as a pseudogene. The length of the CDR3 is 20 residues. The CDR3 is CASSKEVVATEDESSYEQYF. The CDR3 region has the DNA TGTGCCAGCAGCAAAGAAGTGGTTGCTACGGAGGACGAGAGCTCCTACGAGCAGTACTTC.

CDR3 protein: CASSEWWAKEQYF. In DNA, the CDR3 is TGTGCCAGCAGTGAATGGTGGGCGAAGGAGCAGTACTTC. The rearrangement links TRBV2 to TRBJ2-7; D ambiguous. The ends were cut back, 2 bases at V and 7 bases at J, with 12 bases in the middle. The CDR3 runs 13 residues. Germline V lookup: CDR1 SNHLY, CDR2 FYNNEI.

This clone was picked up a small number of times. The rearrangement links TRBV4-3 to TRBJ2-2; D is ambiguous. V was cut by 0 bases and J by 2 bases, with 16 bases left in between. There are 18 residues in the CDR3. Per germline, CDR1 LGHNA and CDR2 YSLEER. The CDR3 is CASSQDNRHQFNTGELFF. The CDR3 region has the DNA TGCGCCAGCAGCCAAGATAACCGACACCAATTCAACACCGGGGAGCTGTTTTTT.

The sample holds a few counts of this clone. The chain has TRBV10-1 and TRBJ1-1; 9 bases align to TRBD1. The CDR3 has 12 amino acids. Germline CDR1 and CDR2: WNHNN and SYGVQD (reference sequence). With V trimmed by 10 bases and J by 8 bases, 8 bases remained unmatched. CDR3 region: CAKTGGDPEAFF. Here the CDR3 DNA reads TGCGCCAAGACAGGGGGTGATCCCGAAGCTTTCTTT.

The chain combines TRBV6-1 with TRBJ2-1, with 8 nucleotides matching TRBD1. The J segment lost 3 bases and the V segment lost 3 bases, leaving 7 bases of the junction unmatched. Germline assignment: CDR1 MNHNS and CDR2 SASEGT. CDR3 length: 16 residues. CDR3 DNA: TGTGCCAGCAGTGAGGTCCCAGGGGGCTACTACAATGAGCAGTTCTTC. It translates to CASSEVPGGYYNEQFF.

The genes are TRBV5-4 and TRBJ1-5, with 9 nucleotides matching TRBD1. The CDR3 length is 13 residues. Unmatched junction bases numbered 3, after V lost 4 bases and J lost 7 bases. CDR1 SGHNT and CDR2 YYREEE come from the germline V gene (reference sequence). The chain's CDR3 is CASSQDRGQPQHF. The CDR3 DNA follows: TGTGCCAGCAGCCAGGACAGGGGCCAGCCCCAGCATTTT.

This clone was detected a few times. The rearrangement joins TRBV11-2 to TRBJ2-1; D remains unclear. Germline V lookup: CDR1 SGHAT, CDR2 FQNNGV. V lost 2 bases and J lost 5, with 7 bases in between. This CDR3 is 13 amino acids long. The CDR3 loop is CASSLLEDNEQFF. The CDR3 DNA reads TGTGCCAGCAGCTTACTAGAGGACAATGAGCAGTTCTTC.

The table lists this clone with a count of one. This chain links TRBV7-9 with TRBJ1-4; unclear D gene. The CDR3 runs 15 residues. V dropped 5 bases and J dropped 2 bases, with 12 bases sitting between them. The V gene's germline CDR1 is SEHNR and CDR2 FQNEAQ (reference sequence). The CDR3: CASSPGDSTNEKLFF. The DNA of the CDR3 is TGTGCCAGCAGCCCCGGAGACTCGACTAATGAAAAACTGTTTTTT.

CDR3 region: CASSLGFRGNQPQHF. CDR3 DNA sequence: TGTGCCAGCAGCTTGGGGTTCCGGGGGAATCAGCCCCAGCATTTT. The V gene is TRBV5-5, the J gene TRBJ1-5, with a weak D call TRBD1 (5 bases). The CDR3 runs to 15 residues. With 0 bases removed from V and 4 bases from J, the gap between germline ends came to 11 bases. Germline assignment: CDR1 SGHKS and CDR2 YYEKEE (reference sequence). The whole variable domain, filled in from reference TRBV5-5 and TRBJ1-5, reads DAGVTQSPTHLIKTRGQQVTLRCSPISGHKSVSWYQQVLGQGPQFIFQYYEKEERGRGNFPDRFSARQFPNYSSELNVNALLLGDSALYLCASSLGFRGNQPQHFGDGTRLSIL.

The chain joins TRBV5-1 to TRBJ1-2; D is uncertain. Germline assignment: CDR1 SGHRS and CDR2 YFSETQ. V was shortened by 4 bases and J by 4 bases, with 14 bases between the two germline ends. The CDR3 has 14 amino acids. The CDR3 nucleotides are TGCGCCAGCAGCGGTACCGCAGAAACCTATGGCTACACCTTC. It translates to CASSGTAETYGYTF.

The chain links TRBV6-6 to TRBJ2-7; D tentatively fits TRBD1 or TRBD2 (6 bases each). From germline, CDR1 is MNHNY and CDR2 SVGAGI (reference sequence). This CDR3 is 14 amino acids long. The V end was cut by 2 bases, the J end by 0 bases, with 8 bases between. CDR3 residues: CASSYGGGSYEQYF. The CDR3, as DNA: TGTGCCAGCAGTTACGGAGGGGGCTCCTACGAGCAGTACTTC.

The chain is built from TRBV25-1 and TRBJ2-2; D uncertain. Germline V gene sequence: CDR1 MGHDK, CDR2 SYGVNS. The CDR3 loop spans 13 amino acids. The V end was cut by 4 bases, the J end by 2 bases, with 5 bases between. The CDR3 DNA is TGTGCCAGCAGTGGAGATAACACCGGGGAGCTGTTTTTT. Translating it yields CASSGDNTGELFF.

This clone was seen a single time. This chain connects TRBV28 to TRBJ2-7, with a possible D match to TRBD2 (5 bases). V lost 5 bases and J 6 bases, leaving 14 bases between the germline ends. The germline CDR1 and CDR2 sequences are MDHEN and SYDVKM. The CDR3 runs 13 residues. The CDR3: CASSPPLATEQYF. CDR3 nucleotides: TGTGCCAGCAGTCCGCCCCTAGCCACCGAGCAGTACTTC.

The chain uses TRBV7-9 and TRBJ2-1; 13 bases fit TRBD2. The CDR3 has 15 residues. V lost 4 bases, J lost 9 bases, and 6 bases stayed unmatched. CDR1 is SEHNR, CDR2 FQNEAQ, per germline (reference sequence). The CDR3 reads CASSSGLAGDIEQFF. CDR3 coding DNA: TGTGCCAGCAGCTCCGGACTAGCGGGGGATATTGAGCAGTTCTTC.

The V call is TRBV7-3, the J call TRBJ2-6, with unresolved D. CDR3 length: 16 residues. Per the germline V gene, CDR1 is SGHTA and CDR2 is FQGTGA. The V end was cut by 5 bases, the J end by 0 bases, with 11 bases between. For the CDR3, the DNA is TGTGCCAGCAGCCCTTCCCCGGACTCTGGGGCCAACGTCCTGACTTTC. This sequence encodes CASSPSPDSGANVLTF.

The chain has TRBV7-6 and TRBJ2-2; a weak D match, TRBD2 (6 bases). CDR3 length equals 16 residues. The V end was cut by 3 bases, the J end by 0 bases, with 11 bases between. The V gene's germline CDR1 is SGHVS and CDR2 FNYEAQ. The CDR3 here is CASSFGGTANTGELFF. The DNA for the CDR3 is TGTGCCAGCAGCTTTGGCGGGACCGCGAACACCGGGGAGCTGTTTTTT.

The V and J genes are TRBV2 and TRBJ1-1, with D perhaps TRBD1 (6 bases). Trimming took 6 bases from V and 3 from J, leaving 17 bases between them. Germline V lookup: CDR1 SNHLY, CDR2 FYNNEI. This CDR3 region has 15 residues. The DNA of the CDR3 is TGTGCCAGCAGCATTACAGGGTGGGGGTACACTGAAGCTTTCTTT. It encodes CASSITGWGYTEAFF. Combining the CDR3 with reference TRBV2 and TRBJ1-1 gives the whole variable domain EPEVTQTPSHQVTQMGQEVILRCVPISNHLYFYWYRQILGQKVEFLVSFYNNEISEKSEIFDDQFSVERPDGSNFTLKIRSTKLEDSAMYFCASSITGWGYTEAFFGQGTRLTVV.

The chain links TRBV6-2 or TRBV6-3 to TRBJ2-5, with D possibly TRBD2 on 5 matching bases. Germline CDR1 MNHEY, CDR2 SVGEGT. V lost 4 bases to trimming and J lost 1 base, with 7 bases between them. This CDR3 is 13 amino acids long. As DNA, the CDR3 is TGTGCCAGCAGTTGGACTTTCCAAGAGACCCAGTACTTC. Translation: CASSWTFQETQYF.

This clone was seen only a few times. The chain couples TRBV24-1 to TRBJ2-3; D remains ambiguous. The CDR3 length is 16 residues. CDR1 KGHDR and CDR2 SFDVKD come from the germline V gene. With 3 bases removed from V and 0 bases from J, the gap between germline ends came to 12 bases. The CDR3, as DNA: TGTGCCACCAGTGATCCGGCCCACGACAGCACAGATACGCAGTATTTT. It yields the protein CATSDPAHDSTDTQYF.

The CDR3 DNA reads TGTGCCAGCAGCCTAAGGGGTACTGAAGCTTTCTTT. The encoded protein is CASSLRGTEAFF. The rearrangement uses TRBV9 and TRBJ1-1; a possible D gene is TRBD1 (5 bases). The germline CDR1 and CDR2 sequences are SGDLS and YYNGEE. The CDR3 length is 12 residues. With 4 bases removed from V and 5 bases from J, the gap between germline ends came to 9 bases.

Of note for this clone: Just one base apart from a much larger clone, this may be a read error. The chain carries TRBV27 and TRBJ1-1, with D perhaps matching TRBD1 (6 bases). Per the germline V gene, CDR1 is MNHEY and CDR2 is SMNVEV (reference sequence). The CDR3 totals 14 residues. In DNA, the CDR3 is TGTGCCAGCACTACAGGGTACGGGCTAAGTGAAACTTTCTTT. Amino acids: CASTTGYGLSETFF.

This CDR3 reads CASSLVQGATDTQYF. The DNA for the CDR3 is TGCGCCAGCAGCTTGGTTCAGGGGGCGACAGATACGCAGTATTTT. The rearrangement joins TRBV5-1 to TRBJ2-3, with 8 positions matching TRBD1. Germline assignment: CDR1 SGHRS and CDR2 YFSETQ. This CDR3 has 15 residues. Trimming at V came to 0 bases and at J to 3 bases, leaving 3 bases not matched to a gene.

V gene TRBV5-1 combines with J gene TRBJ2-7; D is uncertain. The CDR3 consists of 14 residues. With 4 bases removed from V and 2 bases from J, the gap between germline ends came to 13 bases. CDR1 is SGHRS and CDR2 is YFSETQ in the germline V gene. The CDR3 nucleotides are TGCGCCAGCAGCGAGGAAGGCGGAACCTACGAGCAGTACTTC. It yields the protein CASSEEGGTYEQYF.

This chain links TRBV7-2 with TRBJ1-4; maybe TRBD1 (6 bases). V was clipped by 1 base and J by 4 bases, with 13 bases between them. The CDR3 loop spans 16 amino acids. The germline CDR1 and CDR2 sequences are SGHTA and FQGNSA. CDR3 sequence reads: CASSLGASGVNEKLFF. The CDR3, as DNA: TGTGCCAGCAGCTTAGGGGCCTCAGGGGTTAATGAAAAACTGTTTTTT.